The 20 T cell receptor beta chains below were found in one sample sequenced in a study of shared clonotypes between healthy human individuals. Assay used: immunoSEQ multiplex PCR; TCRdb lists only in-frame clones, some missing. Of 850,000 to 1,100,000 clones listed, approximately 75% are singletons. The sequencing sample was made of memory CD4+ T cells from PBMCs. Subset given: CD45RA-negative fraction. The receptors were gathered from a young man in good health. Some clones in this sample may be carry-over from other donors' samples.

V is TRBV28 and J is TRBJ2-1; D is possibly TRBD1 (6 bases). The CDR3 is 16 amino acids. V dropped 7 bases and J dropped 3 bases, with 19 bases sitting between them. Germline V gives CDR1 MDHEN, CDR2 SYDVKM. Here the CDR3 DNA reads TGTGCCAGCATTTCCCAGACAGGTACCAGCTACAATGAGCAGTTCTTC. As protein: CASISQTGTSYNEQFF.

CDR3 DNA sequence: TGTGCCAGCAGCAGGGCGGTGCGGGAGAACACCGGGGAGCTGTTTTTT. It is translated as CASSRAVRENTGELFF. V gene TRBV5-4 combines with J gene TRBJ2-2; tentatively, D is TRBD2 (6 bases). The germline gives CDR1 SGHNT, CDR2 YYREEE (reference sequence). Trimming took 4 bases from V and 1 from J, leaving 14 bases between them. The CDR3 sequence is 16 residues long.

The chain carries TRBV11-1 and TRBJ1-1; a weak D match, TRBD1 (5 bases). Germline V gene lookup returns CDR1 SGHAT and CDR2 FQDESV (reference sequence). Trimming removed 4 bases from V and 10 bases from J, with 13 bases in between. The CDR3 extends over 12 amino acids. The CDR3 region is CASSSGQFGAFF. The CDR3, as DNA: TGTGCCAGCAGCTCAGGACAATTTGGAGCTTTCTTT.

V and J are TRBV28 and TRBJ2-3; 12 bases match TRBD2. V was clipped by 6 bases and J by 5 bases; unmatched bases: 3. This CDR3 spans 14 amino acids. Germline CDR1 MDHEN, CDR2 SYDVKM. CDR3: CASRTSGSVDTQYF. In DNA form, the CDR3 reads TGTGCCAGCAGGACTAGCGGGAGTGTAGATACGCAGTATTTT.

The chain is built from TRBV28 and TRBJ2-7; the match to TRBD2 covers 8 bases. CDR3 length: 13 amino acids. The V gene's germline CDR1 is MDHEN and CDR2 SYDVKM. V lost 4 bases and J lost 6; bases outside the gene matches: 5. The CDR3 nucleotides are TGTGCCAGCAGTTCGGGAGGGTCCGCCGAGCAGTACTTC. Residues: CASSSGGSAEQYF.

The chain joins TRBV28 to TRBJ2-7; no firm D call. Trimming cost V 8 bases and J 5 bases, with 16 bases left between them. Germline CDR1 and CDR2: MDHEN and SYDVKM. The CDR3 is 13 amino acids. The CDR3 is CASYSGPRHEQYF. The CDR3, as DNA: TGTGCCAGCTATTCAGGTCCGCGGCACGAGCAGTACTTC. Supplemented by reference TRBV28 and TRBJ2-7, the full variable domain reads DVKVTQSSRYLVKRTGEKVFLECVQDMDHENMFWYRQDPGLGLRLIYFSYDVKMKEKGDIPEGYSVSREKKERFSLILESASTNQTSMYLCASYSGPRHEQYFGPGTRLTVT.

The chain has TRBV7-2 and TRBJ1-1, with D perhaps TRBD1 (6 bases). The V gene lost 5 bases and the J gene lost 1 base, with 20 bases spanning the gap. CDR3 length: 17 amino acids. Germline loops: CDR1 SGHTA, CDR2 FQGNSA. The CDR3 loop reads CASSQILRGARNTEAFF. The CDR3 DNA is TGTGCCAGCAGCCAAATCCTCCGGGGGGCGAGGAACACTGAAGCTTTCTTT.

V is TRBV19 and J is TRBJ1-1, with D perhaps matching TRBD1 (5 bases). V lost 5 bases, J lost 6 bases, and 16 bases lay in between. This CDR3 has 14 residues. Per germline, CDR1 LNHDA and CDR2 SQIVND (reference sequence). CDR3 in amino acids: CASSSGSRTAEAFF. The CDR3 nucleotides are TGTGCCAGTAGTTCAGGGTCGAGGACTGCTGAAGCTTTCTTT.

In nucleotides, the CDR3 is TGTGCCAGCAGTTCCCGAGGGGATTCTGCCTACGAGCAGTACTTC. Residues: CASSSRGDSAYEQYF. The chain recombines TRBV6-5 with TRBJ2-7; D is possibly TRBD1 or TRBD2 (5 bases each). Deletions cut 4 bases from V and 2 bases from J, with 15 bases between. The CDR3 extends over 15 amino acids. Germline V CDR1 and CDR2: MNHEY, SVGAGI.

This chain connects TRBV10-2 to TRBJ1-3; no definite D call. The CDR3 covers 14 residues. Trimming left V 4 bases short and J 0 bases short, with 7 bases between. Germline V gene sequence: CDR1 WSHSY, CDR2 SAAADI. CDR3 amino acids: CASSAIASGNTIYF. Here the CDR3 DNA reads TGCGCCAGCAGTGCGATTGCCTCTGGAAACACCATATATTTT.

The chain carries TRBV5-1 and TRBJ2-5; no clear D gene. Trimming shortened V by 2 bases and J by 0 bases, and 8 bases separated the two germline ends. From germline, CDR1 is SGHRS and CDR2 YFSETQ. The CDR3 is 14 amino acids. CDR3 in DNA: TGCGCCAGCAGCTTCAGTACGGACCAAGAGACCCAGTACTTC. Residues: CASSFSTDQETQYF.

A note on this clone: A read error is possible here, since a much larger clone lies one base away. The rearrangement links TRBV11-3 to TRBJ2-7; the match to TRBD2 covers 12 bases. J gave up 0 bases and V 5 bases, and 2 bases lay outside the gene matches. Germline V gene data show CDR1 as SGHNT and CDR2 as YENEEA. This CDR3 comprises 15 residues. The CDR3: CASSQTSGGSYEQYF. Written as DNA, the CDR3 is TGTGCCAGCAGCCAGACTAGCGGGGGCTCCTACGAGCAGTACTTC.

V is TRBV2 and J is TRBJ2-1; D is undetermined. This CDR3 region has 11 residues. CDR1 and CDR2 (germline): SNHLY, FYNNEI. Trimming left V 3 bases short and J 9 bases short, with 6 bases between. The CDR3 is CASSDTSEQFF. DNA of the CDR3: TGTGCCAGCAGTGACACGAGTGAGCAGTTCTTC. Supplemented by reference TRBV2 and TRBJ2-1, the full variable domain reads EPEVTQTPSHQVTQMGQEVILRCVPISNHLYFYWYRQILGQKVEFLVSFYNNEISEKSEIFDDQFSVERPDGSNFTLKIRSTKLEDSAMYFCASSDTSEQFFGPGTRLTVL.

V is TRBV25-1 and J is TRBJ2-5; tentatively, D is TRBD2 (6 bases). CDR1 and CDR2 from the germline V gene are MGHDK and SYGVNS. There are 15 residues in the CDR3. V lost 3 bases and J lost 2, with 13 bases in between. For the CDR3, the DNA is TGTGCCAGCAGTGATCCGGGACTGGGACAAGAGACCCAGTACTTC. This encodes CASSDPGLGQETQYF.

This clone came up once. J is TRBJ2-2 and V is TRBV6-5; D gene unclear. CDR1 is MNHEY and CDR2 is SVGAGI in the germline V gene. The CDR3 covers 14 residues. The germline V and J ends were trimmed by 6 bases and 3 bases, with 11 bases remaining between them. CDR3 in DNA: TGTGCCAGCAGCATCAAAGGGTACACCGGGGAGCTGTTTTTT. Its protein is CASSIKGYTGELFF.

The J gene is TRBJ1-2, the V gene TRBV18, with a possible D match to TRBD1 (5 bases). The CDR3 length is 15 residues. From germline, CDR1 is KGHSH and CDR2 LQKENI. The V gene lost 2 bases and the J gene lost 4 bases, with 14 bases spanning the gap. The CDR3 DNA reads TGTGCCAGCTCACCAGTGTCGGCAGACAGCTATGGCTACACCTTC. Protein sequence: CASSPVSADSYGYTF.

The chain employs TRBV7-9 and TRBJ2-7; a weak D match, TRBD1 (7 bases). Trimming left V 10 bases short and J 0 bases short, with 16 bases between. The germline gives CDR1 SEHNR, CDR2 FQNEAQ (reference sequence). CDR3 length equals 14 residues. The DNA for the CDR3 is TGTGCCACCGGAGGGACAGAGAGCTCCTACGAGCAGTACTTC. The encoded protein is CATGGTESSYEQYF.

The chain uses TRBV20-1 and TRBJ1-4; D not resolved. Germline V lookup: CDR1 DFQATT, CDR2 SNEGSKA (reference sequence). Trimming removed 6 bases at V and 7 bases at J, with 9 bases between. This CDR3 spans 11 amino acids. The CDR3, as DNA: TGCAGTGCGGAACGGGCTGAAAAACTGTTTTTT. Translated, it gives CSAERAEKLFF.

For this clone: The sample contains more than one DNA sequence encoding this CDR3. This chain uses TRBV20-1 with TRBJ1-2, with no clear D. V gave up 6 bases and J gave up 8 bases, with 10 bases separating them. Germline assignment: CDR1 DFQATT and CDR2 SNEGSKA (reference sequence). There are 10 residues in the CDR3. CDR3 nucleotides: TGCAGTGCCTTATTAGGAGGCTACACCTTC. Its protein is CSALLGGYTF.

This sequence joins TRBV5-4 and TRBJ2-7; no firm D call. The length of the CDR3 is 13 residues. Trimming stripped 1 base from V and 2 bases from J, with 7 bases between. The germline CDR1 and CDR2 sequences are SGHNT and YYREEE (reference sequence). CDR3: CASSLKGPYEQYF. The CDR3 DNA follows: TGTGCCAGCAGCTTGAAGGGCCCCTACGAGCAGTACTTC.